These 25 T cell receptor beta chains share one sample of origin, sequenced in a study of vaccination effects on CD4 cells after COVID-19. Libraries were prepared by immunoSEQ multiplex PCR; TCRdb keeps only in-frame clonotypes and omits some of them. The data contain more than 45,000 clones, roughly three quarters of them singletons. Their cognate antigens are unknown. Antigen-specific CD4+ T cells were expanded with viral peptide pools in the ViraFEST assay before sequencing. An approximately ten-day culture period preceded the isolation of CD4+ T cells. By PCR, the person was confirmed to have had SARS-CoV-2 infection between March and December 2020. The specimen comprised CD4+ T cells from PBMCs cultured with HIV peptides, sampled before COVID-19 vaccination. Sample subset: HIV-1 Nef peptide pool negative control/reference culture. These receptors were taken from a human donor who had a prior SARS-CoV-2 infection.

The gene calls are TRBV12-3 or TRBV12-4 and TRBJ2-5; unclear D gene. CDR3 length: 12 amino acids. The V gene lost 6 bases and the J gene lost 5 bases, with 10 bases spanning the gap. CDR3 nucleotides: TGTGCCAGCAGCCAAACCGAGGAGACCCAGTACTTC. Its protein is CASSQTEETQYF.

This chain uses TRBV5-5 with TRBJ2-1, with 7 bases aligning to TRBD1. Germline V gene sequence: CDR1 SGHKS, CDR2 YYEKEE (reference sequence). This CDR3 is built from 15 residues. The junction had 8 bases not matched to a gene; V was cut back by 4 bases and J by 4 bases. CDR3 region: CASSQDGTEYNEQFF. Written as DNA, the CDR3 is TGTGCCAGCAGCCAAGACGGGACAGAATACAATGAGCAGTTCTTC.

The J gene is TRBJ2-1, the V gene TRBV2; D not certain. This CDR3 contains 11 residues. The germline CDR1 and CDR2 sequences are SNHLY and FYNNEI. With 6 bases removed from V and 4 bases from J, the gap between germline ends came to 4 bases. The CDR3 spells CASREYNEQFF. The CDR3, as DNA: TGTGCCAGCAGGGAGTACAATGAGCAGTTCTTC.

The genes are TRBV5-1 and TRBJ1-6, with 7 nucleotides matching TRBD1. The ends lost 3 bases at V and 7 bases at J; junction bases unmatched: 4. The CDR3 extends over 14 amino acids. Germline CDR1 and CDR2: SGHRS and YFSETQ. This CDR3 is CASSSDRMNSPLHF. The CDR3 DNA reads TGCGCCAGCAGCTCGGACAGGATGAATTCACCCCTCCACTTT.

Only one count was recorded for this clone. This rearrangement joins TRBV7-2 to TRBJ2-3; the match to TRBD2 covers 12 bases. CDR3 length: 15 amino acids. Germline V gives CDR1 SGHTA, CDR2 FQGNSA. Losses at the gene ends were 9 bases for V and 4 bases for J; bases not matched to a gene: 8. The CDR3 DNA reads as TGTGCCAGTCTAGGACTAGCGGGGATTCCAGATACGCAGTATTTT. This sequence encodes CASLGLAGIPDTQYF.

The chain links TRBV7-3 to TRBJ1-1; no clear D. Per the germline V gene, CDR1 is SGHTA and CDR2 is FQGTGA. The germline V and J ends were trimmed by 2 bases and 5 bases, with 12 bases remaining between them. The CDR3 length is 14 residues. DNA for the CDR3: TGTGCCAGCAGCTTATTTTCCAATGAGACTGAAGCTTTCTTT. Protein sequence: CASSLFSNETEAFF.

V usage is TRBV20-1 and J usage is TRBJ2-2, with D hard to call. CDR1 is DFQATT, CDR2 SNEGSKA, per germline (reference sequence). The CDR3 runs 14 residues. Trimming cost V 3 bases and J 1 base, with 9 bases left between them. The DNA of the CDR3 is TGCAGTGCTAGTAGTCTTGTGAACACCGGGGAGCTGTTTTTT. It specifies CSASSLVNTGELFF.

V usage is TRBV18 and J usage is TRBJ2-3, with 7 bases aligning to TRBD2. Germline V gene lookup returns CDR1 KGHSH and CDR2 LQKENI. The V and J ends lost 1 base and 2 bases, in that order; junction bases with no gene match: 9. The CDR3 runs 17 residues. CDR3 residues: CASSPRIGAGDTDTQYF. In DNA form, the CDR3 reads TGTGCCAGCTCACCACGGATCGGGGCGGGGGACACAGATACGCAGTATTTT.

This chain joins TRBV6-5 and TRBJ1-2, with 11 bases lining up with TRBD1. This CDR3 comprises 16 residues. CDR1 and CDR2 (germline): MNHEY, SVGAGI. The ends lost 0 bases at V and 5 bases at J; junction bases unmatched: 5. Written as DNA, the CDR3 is TGTGCCAGCAGTTACTCTCGGACAGGGGGCGGGTATGGCTACACCTTC. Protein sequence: CASSYSRTGGGYGYTF.

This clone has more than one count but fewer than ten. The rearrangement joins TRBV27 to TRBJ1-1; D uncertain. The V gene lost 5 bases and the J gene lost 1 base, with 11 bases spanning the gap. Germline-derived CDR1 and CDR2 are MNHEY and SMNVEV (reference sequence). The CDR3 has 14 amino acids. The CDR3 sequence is CASSKTAWNTEAFF. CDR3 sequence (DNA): TGTGCCAGCAGTAAGACGGCGTGGAACACTGAAGCTTTCTTT.

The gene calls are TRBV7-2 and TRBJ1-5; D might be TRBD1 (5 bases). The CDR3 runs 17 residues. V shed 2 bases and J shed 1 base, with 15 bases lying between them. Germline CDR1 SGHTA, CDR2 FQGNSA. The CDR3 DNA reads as TGTGCCAGCAGCTTATATGGCAGGGTTCTAAGCAATCAGCCCCAGCATTTT. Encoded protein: CASSLYGRVLSNQPQHF.

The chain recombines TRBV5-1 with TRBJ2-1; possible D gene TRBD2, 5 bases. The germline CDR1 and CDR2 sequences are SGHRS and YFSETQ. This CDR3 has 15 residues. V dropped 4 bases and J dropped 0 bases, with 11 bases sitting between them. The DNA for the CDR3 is TGCGCCAGCAGCCGAGCGGCCAGCTCCTACAATGAGCAGTTCTTC. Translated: CASSRAASSYNEQFF. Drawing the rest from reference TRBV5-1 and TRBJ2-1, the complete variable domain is KAGVTQTPRYLIKTRGQQVTLSCSPISGHRSVSWYQQTPGQGLQFLFEYFSETQRNKGNFPGRFSGRQFSNSRSEMNVSTLELGDSALYLCASSRAASSYNEQFFGPGTRLTVL.

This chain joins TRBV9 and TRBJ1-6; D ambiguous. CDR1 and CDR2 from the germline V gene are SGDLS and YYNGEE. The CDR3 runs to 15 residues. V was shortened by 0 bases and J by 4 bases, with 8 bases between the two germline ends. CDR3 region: CASSVDPIYNSPLHF. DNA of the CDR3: TGTGCCAGCAGCGTAGACCCGATATATAATTCACCCCTCCACTTT.

The CDR3 here is CATQGHTDTQYF. In DNA form, the CDR3 reads TGTGCCACCCAGGGCCACACAGATACGCAGTATTTT. The chain joins TRBV24-1 to TRBJ2-3, with a tentative D call TRBD1 (5 bases). The germline V and J ends were trimmed by 9 bases and 2 bases, with 8 bases remaining between them. The CDR3 spans 12 residues. Germline CDR1 is KGHDR and CDR2 is SFDVKD.

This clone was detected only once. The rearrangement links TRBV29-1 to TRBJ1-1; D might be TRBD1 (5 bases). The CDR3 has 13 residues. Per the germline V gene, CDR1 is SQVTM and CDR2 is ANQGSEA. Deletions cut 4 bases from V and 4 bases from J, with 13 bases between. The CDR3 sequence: CSVGRVSGTEAFF. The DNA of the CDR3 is TGCAGCGTTGGCAGGGTTTCGGGCACTGAAGCTTTCTTT.

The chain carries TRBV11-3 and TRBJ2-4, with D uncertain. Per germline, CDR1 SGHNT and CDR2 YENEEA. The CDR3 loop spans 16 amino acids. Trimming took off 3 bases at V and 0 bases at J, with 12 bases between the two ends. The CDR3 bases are TGTGCCAGCAGCTTCGGGCAGAGCTTAGCCAAAAACATTCAGTACTTC. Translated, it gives CASSFGQSLAKNIQYF.

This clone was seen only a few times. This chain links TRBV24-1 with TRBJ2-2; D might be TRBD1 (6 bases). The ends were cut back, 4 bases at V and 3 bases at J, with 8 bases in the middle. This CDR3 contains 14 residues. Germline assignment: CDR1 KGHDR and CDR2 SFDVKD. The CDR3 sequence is CATSDNRDTGELFF. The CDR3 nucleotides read TGTGCCACCAGTGACAACAGGGACACCGGGGAGCTGTTTTTT.

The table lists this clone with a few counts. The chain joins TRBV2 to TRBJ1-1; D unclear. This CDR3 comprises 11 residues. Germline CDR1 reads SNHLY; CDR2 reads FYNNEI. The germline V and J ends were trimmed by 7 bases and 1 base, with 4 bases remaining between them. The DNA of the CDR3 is TGTGCCAGCAAGGGGAACACTGAAGCTTTCTTT. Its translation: CASKGNTEAFF.

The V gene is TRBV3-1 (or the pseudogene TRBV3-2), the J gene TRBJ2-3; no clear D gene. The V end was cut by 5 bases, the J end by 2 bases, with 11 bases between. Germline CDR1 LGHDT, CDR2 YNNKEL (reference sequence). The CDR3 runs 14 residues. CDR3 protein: CASSDHGATDTQYF. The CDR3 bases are TGTGCCAGCAGCGATCACGGCGCCACAGATACGCAGTATTTT.

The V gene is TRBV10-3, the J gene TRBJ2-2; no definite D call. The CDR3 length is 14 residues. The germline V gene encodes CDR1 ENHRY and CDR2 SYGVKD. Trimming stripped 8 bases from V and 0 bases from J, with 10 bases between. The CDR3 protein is CAIGPDANTGELFF. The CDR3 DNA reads TGTGCCATCGGCCCAGACGCGAACACCGGGGAGCTGTTTTTT.

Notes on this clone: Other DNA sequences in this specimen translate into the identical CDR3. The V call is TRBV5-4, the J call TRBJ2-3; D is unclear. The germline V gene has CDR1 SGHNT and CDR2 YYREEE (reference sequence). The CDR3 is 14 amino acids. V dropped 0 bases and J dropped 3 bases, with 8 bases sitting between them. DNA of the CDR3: TGTGCCAGCAGCTTGGCCGGCGGAACAGATACGCAGTATTTT. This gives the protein CASSLAGGTDTQYF.

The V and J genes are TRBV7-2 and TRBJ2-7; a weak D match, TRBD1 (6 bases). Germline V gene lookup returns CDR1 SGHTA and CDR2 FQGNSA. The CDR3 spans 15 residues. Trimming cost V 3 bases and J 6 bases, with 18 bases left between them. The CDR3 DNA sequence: TGTGCCAGCAGCTTCACCGAGGGGGTCGCCACCGAGCAGTACTTC. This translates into CASSFTEGVATEQYF. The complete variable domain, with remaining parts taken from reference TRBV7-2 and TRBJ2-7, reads GAGVSQSPSNKVTEKGKDVELRCDPISGHTALYWYRQSLGQGLEFLIYFQGNSAPDKSGLPSDRFSAERTGGSVSTLTIQRTQQEDSAVYLCASSFTEGVATEQYFGPGTRLTVT.

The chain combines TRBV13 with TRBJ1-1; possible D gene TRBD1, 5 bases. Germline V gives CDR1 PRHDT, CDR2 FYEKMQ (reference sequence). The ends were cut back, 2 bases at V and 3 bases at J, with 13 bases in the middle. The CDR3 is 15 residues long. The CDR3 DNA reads TGTGCCAGCAGCTTAAAGTTTTGGGGGGACACTGAAGCTTTCTTT. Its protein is CASSLKFWGDTEAFF. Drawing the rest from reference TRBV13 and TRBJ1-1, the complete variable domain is AAGVIQSPRHLIKEKRETATLKCYPIPRHDTVYWYQQGPGQDPQFLISFYEKMQSDKGSIPDRFSAQQFSDYHSELNMSSLELGDSALYFCASSLKFWGDTEAFFGQGTRLTVV.

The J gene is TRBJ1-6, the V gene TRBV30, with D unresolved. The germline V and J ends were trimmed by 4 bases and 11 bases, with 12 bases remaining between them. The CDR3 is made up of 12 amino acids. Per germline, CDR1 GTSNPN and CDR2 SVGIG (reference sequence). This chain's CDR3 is CAWTGSLTPLHF. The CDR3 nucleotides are TGTGCCTGGACTGGCAGCCTGACACCCCTCCACTTT.

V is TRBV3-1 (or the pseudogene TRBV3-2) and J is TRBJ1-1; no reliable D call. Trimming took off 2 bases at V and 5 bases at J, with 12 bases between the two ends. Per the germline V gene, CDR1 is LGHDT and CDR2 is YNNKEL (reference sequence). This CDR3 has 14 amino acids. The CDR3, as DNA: TGTGCCAGCAGCCAAATCGGTGGAGGGACTGAAGCTTTCTTT. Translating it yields CASSQIGGGTEAFF.